This T cell receptor (beta chain) was recovered during a study of shared clonotypes between healthy human individuals. The CDR3 has 14 amino acids. The germline CDR1 and CDR2 sequences are MDHEN and SYDVKM. Trimming left V 7 bases short and J 0 bases short, with 13 bases between. The protocol was immunoSEQ multiplex PCR, while the TCRdb copy is restricted to in-frame clones and leaves out a portion. The repertoire holds more than 450,000 clones, with about four fifths as singletons. The sequenced material came from PBMCs. The genes are TRBV28 and TRBJ2-7; D might be TRBD1 or TRBD2, each matching 5 bases. This receptor was taken from a woman between 40 and 50 years old in good health. Some clones in this sample may be carry-over from other donors' samples. The CDR3 bases are TGTGCCAGCAAAAGGGACCCAAGCTCCTACGAGCAGTACTTC. This sequence encodes CASKRDPSSYEQYF.